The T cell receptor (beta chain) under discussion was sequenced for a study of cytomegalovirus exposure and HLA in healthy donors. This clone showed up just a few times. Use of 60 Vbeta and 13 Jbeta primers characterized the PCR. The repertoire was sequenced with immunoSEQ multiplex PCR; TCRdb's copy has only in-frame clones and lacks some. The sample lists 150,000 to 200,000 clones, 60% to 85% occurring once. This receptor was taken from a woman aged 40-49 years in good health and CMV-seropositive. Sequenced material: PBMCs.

The CDR3 DNA follows: TGTGCCAGCAGCCGAAGGATTGGACTAGACTACAATGAGCAGTTCTTC. It translates to CASSRRIGLDYNEQFF. The chain employs TRBV5-6 and TRBJ2-1, with TRBD2 matching over 7 bases. CDR1 and CDR2 from the germline V gene are SGHDT and YYEEEE. Losses at the gene ends were 4 bases for V and 3 bases for J; bases not matched to a gene: 10. The CDR3 has 16 residues.